Listed below are T cell receptor beta chains from one sample, sequenced in a study of T cells after yellow fever vaccination. TCRdb reprocessed the 5' RACE reads via MiXCR and lists one record per CDR3 protein. The sample includes 170,000 or so distinct CDR3 sequences, approximately 6.2% seen only once; the top ten take under 3%. The material was CD4+ T cells sorted from PBMCs, obtained on the day of the first yellow fever vaccination. The receptors derive from a young man who received the YFV17D yellow fever vaccine. CDR3s include the opening cysteine and the closing phenylalanine or tryptophan. Fields, in order: J gene, V gene, clone size, D gene, CDR3 DNA, CDR3 protein. The D gene is left open where the match is weak. Size values are once, few and many counts, or a class for expanded clones, and some rows have none.

TRBJ2-3 | TRBV7-9 | . | TRBD2 | TGTGCCAGCAGCGCAGGACTAGCGGAGACAGATACGCAGTATTTT | CASSAGLAETDTQYF
TRBJ1-2 | TRBV12-3/TRBV12-4 | few | . | TGTGCCAGCAGTGTACTGGGGACGGGTGGTTACGGCTACACCTTC | CASSVLGTGGYGYTF
TRBJ2-7 | TRBV5-4 | . | . | TGTGCCAGCAGCCCGGGTCACGAGCAGTACTTC | CASSPGHEQYF
TRBJ1-6 | TRBV6-6 | . | . | TGTGCCGCCGGACGACCTGGGGAATCAACCCTCCACTTT | CAAGRPGESTLHF
TRBJ2-5 | TRBV5-1 | many | . | TGCGCCAGCAGCTTAGGTAGAATGGAGACCCAGTACTTC | CASSLGRMETQYF
TRBJ2-1 | TRBV9 | many | TRBD1 | TGTGCCAGCAGCGTCAGGGGGACCTACAATGAGCAGTTCTTC | CASSVRGTYNEQFF
TRBJ2-1 | TRBV12-3/TRBV12-4 | many | . | TGTGCCAGCAGTCCTCGAAGCGCTCCGGATGCCAATGAGCAGTTCTTC | CASSPRSAPDANEQFF
TRBJ2-5 | TRBV5-4 | once | . | TGTGACAGCAGCGACGGTAACCAAGAGACCCAGTACTTC | CDSSDGNQETQYF
TRBJ1-4 | TRBV24-1 | . | . | TGTGCCACCAGTGGCCCGGGGGGCGGGTCTAATGAAAAACTGTTTTTT | CATSGPGGGSNEKLFF
TRBJ2-7 | TRBV5-1 | few | . | TGCGCCAGCAGCGGACCCCGCCAAGGCCGTAGCTCCTACGAGCAGTACTTC | CASSGPRQGRSSYEQYF
TRBJ1-6 | TRBV12-3/TRBV12-4 | . | TRBD1 | TGTGCCAGCAGTCCCGGGCAGGGGGGAACTTCACCCCTCCACTTT | CASSPGQGGTSPLHF
TRBJ2-1 | TRBV19 | . | TRBD2 | TGTGCCAGTAGGTTAGTCGGGGAGGGGCTTGCCTACAATGAGCAGTTCTTC | CASRLVGEGLAYNEQFF
TRBJ1-5 | TRBV7-8 | . | . | TGTGCCAGCAGCCCCATTGGGGGTTGGGATCAGCCCCAGCATTTT | CASSPIGGWDQPQHF